The 19 T cell receptor beta chains in this list originate from one sample, sequenced in a study of cytotoxic CD8 clonotypes in ibrutinib-treated CLL. Assay: immunoSEQ multiplex PCR; the TCRdb copy retains only in-frame clones and omits some. The sample shows 270,000 or so clones, around 76% of them seen only once. This sample comprised PBMCs, obtained at disease progression, from a patient treated with ibrutinib. The source of these receptors is a human donor with chronic lymphocytic leukemia.

This clone is labeled as large (0.1 to 1%). This same CDR3 is encoded by further DNA sequences in the sample. V is TRBV7-9 and J is TRBJ1-2, with D perhaps TRBD1 (6 bases). Germline V gives CDR1 SEHNR, CDR2 FQNEAQ (reference sequence). V was clipped by 0 bases and J by 0 bases, with 11 bases between them. The CDR3 covers 16 residues. The CDR3 coding sequence is TGTGCCAGCAGCTTAGCCTCCGGACAGACTAACTATGGCTACACCTTC. This sequence encodes CASSLASGQTNYGYTF.

The chain employs TRBV5-1 and TRBJ2-7; D possibly matches TRBD1 or TRBD2 (5 bases each). The CDR3 runs 14 residues. V lost 1 base and J lost 2, with 10 bases in between. Germline V gives CDR1 SGHRS, CDR2 YFSETQ. The CDR3 coding sequence is TGCGCCAGCAGCTTGTTTGGGGGAACCTACGAGCAGTACTTC. This encodes CASSLFGGTYEQYF.

This chain uses TRBV25-1 with TRBJ1-2; possible D gene TRBD1, 6 bases. The CDR3 loop spans 15 amino acids. V lost 3 bases, J lost 4 bases, and 15 bases lay in between. Germline values: CDR1 MGHDK, CDR2 SYGVNS. CDR3 sequence (DNA): TGTGCCAGCAGTGATTACCCGGGGGCTGGCTATGGCTACACCTTC. Its protein is CASSDYPGAGYGYTF.

The chain links TRBV2 to TRBJ2-5; 9 nucleotides align to TRBD1. Germline lookup yields CDR1 SNHLY and CDR2 FYNNEI. The CDR3 covers 15 residues. The ends lost 1 base at V and 4 bases at J; junction bases unmatched: 4. The DNA for the CDR3 is TGTGCCAGCAGTGAAGTGGACAGGGGAATAGAGACCCAGTACTTC. This sequence encodes CASSEVDRGIETQYF.

The chain is built from TRBV13 and TRBJ2-5; D perhaps matches TRBD2 (7 bases). Between the trimmed V and J ends, which lost 5 bases and 4 bases, there was a span of 14 bases. The CDR3 sequence is 14 residues long. The V gene's germline CDR1 is PRHDT and CDR2 FYEKMQ (reference sequence). The CDR3 loop reads CASSLRGAGETQYF. The CDR3 DNA follows: TGTGCCAGCAGCCTCCGGGGGGCAGGAGAGACCCAGTACTTC. The full variable domain, rest sourced from reference TRBV13 and TRBJ2-5, is AAGVIQSPRHLIKEKRETATLKCYPIPRHDTVYWYQQGPGQDPQFLISFYEKMQSDKGSIPDRFSAQQFSDYHSELNMSSLELGDSALYFCASSLRGAGETQYFGPGTRLLVL.

The V and J genes are TRBV9 and TRBJ2-5; 11 bases agree with TRBD2. Germline-derived CDR1 and CDR2 are SGDLS and YYNGEE. V lost 4 bases to trimming and J lost 5 bases; unmatched junction nucleotides: 13. The CDR3 is 17 amino acids. CDR3 residues: CASSLGVAGGLRETQYF. The CDR3 DNA sequence: TGTGCCAGCAGCCTCGGGGTAGCGGGGGGGCTCAGGGAGACCCAGTACTTC.

The J gene is TRBJ2-3, the V gene TRBV2, with 7 bases matching TRBD1. Germline V gene lookup returns CDR1 SNHLY and CDR2 FYNNEI. CDR3 length: 13 amino acids. The J segment lost 3 bases and the V segment lost 8 bases, leaving 5 bases of the junction unmatched. CDR3 nucleotides: TGTGCCAGCCACGTACAGGGGACAGATACGCAGTATTTT. As protein: CASHVQGTDTQYF. The full variable domain, in which reference TRBV2 and TRBJ2-3 provide the parts outside the CDR3, is EPEVTQTPSHQVTQMGQEVILRCVPISNHLYFYWYRQILGQKVEFLVSFYNNEISEKSEIFDDQFSVERPDGSNFTLKIRSTKLEDSAMYFCASHVQGTDTQYFGPGTRLTVL.

The chain is built from TRBV7-9 and TRBJ2-5, with a tentative D call TRBD2 (5 bases). The CDR3 runs 14 residues. Germline CDR1 SEHNR, CDR2 FQNEAQ (reference sequence). V lost 5 bases, J lost 5 bases, and 15 bases lay in between. CDR3 coding DNA: TGTGCCAGCAGCCTACGGGTGGGAGAGGAGACCCAGTACTTC. It encodes CASSLRVGEETQYF.

The genes are TRBV7-9 and TRBJ1-4; no reliable D call. Germline CDR1 is SEHNR and CDR2 is FQNEAQ (reference sequence). With 3 bases removed from V and 8 bases from J, the gap between germline ends came to 10 bases. This CDR3 contains 13 residues. CDR3 in DNA: TGTGCCAGCAGCTTCAGAGATGGGGAAAAACTGTTTTTT. Amino acids: CASSFRDGEKLFF.

The chain has TRBV12-5 and TRBJ1-2; 8 bases line up with TRBD1. The length of the CDR3 is 17 residues. Germline V gene data show CDR1 as LGHNT and CDR2 as FRNRAP. The V gene end was trimmed by 1 base and the J gene end by 0 bases; junction bases not matched to a gene: 7. CDR3 loop: CASGLEDRGDPNYGYTF. The CDR3 bases are TGTGCTAGTGGTTTGGAAGACAGGGGAGATCCTAACTATGGCTACACCTTC.

The chain is built from TRBV13 and TRBJ2-7, with D possibly TRBD1 on 5 matching bases. The V end lost 3 bases, the J end lost 2 bases, and 11 bases lay between the germline ends. Germline loops: CDR1 PRHDT, CDR2 FYEKMQ (reference sequence). This CDR3 has 14 residues. CDR3 DNA: TGTGCCAGCAGCTTGGGGCTGGTAGCCTACGAGCAGTACTTC. Translated: CASSLGLVAYEQYF.

The V gene is TRBV18, the J gene TRBJ2-3, with 11 bases lining up with TRBD2. V shed 2 bases, J shed 5 bases, and the junction held 9 bases outside the gene matches. CDR1 and CDR2 (germline): KGHSH, LQKENI. The CDR3 has 17 amino acids. CDR3 coding DNA: TGTGCCAGCTCACCATCCCTAGCGGGAGGATATGAAGATACGCAGTATTTT. This encodes CASSPSLAGGYEDTQYF.

The chain combines TRBV28 with TRBJ2-7; possible D gene TRBD1, 6 bases. The CDR3 has 14 amino acids. The germline V gene has CDR1 MDHEN and CDR2 SYDVKM. Trimming pared 4 bases from V and 0 bases from J, leaving 10 bases between. CDR3 amino acids: CASSSYRDSYEQYF. The CDR3 DNA is TGTGCCAGCAGTTCTTACAGGGACTCCTACGAGCAGTACTTC.

The rearrangement links TRBV28 to TRBJ2-4; tentative D call: TRBD1 (6 bases). CDR1 is MDHEN and CDR2 is SYDVKM in the germline V gene. Trimming left V 6 bases short and J 0 bases short, with 15 bases between. The CDR3 is made up of 16 amino acids. CDR3 DNA sequence: TGTGCCAGCAGACCCGACAGGATACTAGCCAAAAACATTCAGTACTTC. This gives the protein CASRPDRILAKNIQYF.

CDR3 loop: CASSPNGQGWADTQYF. The CDR3 DNA reads as TGTGCCAGTAGTCCGAATGGACAGGGCTGGGCAGATACGCAGTATTTT. J is TRBJ2-3 and V is TRBV19; 8 nucleotides agree with TRBD1. V shed 5 bases, J shed 4 bases, and the junction held 11 bases outside the gene matches. CDR3 length: 16 amino acids. Per germline, CDR1 LNHDA and CDR2 SQIVND (reference sequence).

This clone was seen more than once but under ten times. The J gene is TRBJ2-5, the V gene TRBV7-8, with 8 bases matching TRBD2. V shed 5 bases and J 4 bases; nucleotides not matched to a gene: 12. The V gene's germline CDR1 is SGHVS and CDR2 FQNEAQ. This CDR3 has 16 residues. The CDR3 protein is CASSGAGTRSRETQYF. The CDR3, as DNA: TGTGCCAGCAGCGGCGCCGGGACTAGGTCCCGAGAGACCCAGTACTTC.

V and J are TRBV15 and TRBJ2-3; D remains ambiguous. Trimming pared 0 bases from V and 3 bases from J, leaving 10 bases between. The germline V gene has CDR1 LNHNV and CDR2 YYDKDF (reference sequence). This CDR3 spans 15 amino acids. The CDR3 loop is CATSRDLPDTDTQYF. DNA of the CDR3: TGTGCCACCAGCAGAGATTTGCCCGATACAGATACGCAGTATTTT.

This clone was found a few times. The chain carries TRBV2 and TRBJ2-6; D gene ambiguous. Germline V gene sequence: CDR1 SNHLY, CDR2 FYNNEI. The CDR3 consists of 13 residues. Trimming pared 8 bases from V and 2 bases from J, leaving 7 bases between. The CDR3, as DNA: TGTGCCAGCGAAATTGCTGGGGCCAACGTCCTGACTTTC. It specifies CASEIAGANVLTF.

The rearrangement uses TRBV4-1 and TRBJ2-7, with a possible D match to TRBD1 (5 bases). CDR3 length: 13 residues. Germline CDR1 MGHRA, CDR2 YSYEKL. Trimming removed 4 bases from V and 4 bases from J, with 11 bases in between. CDR3 sequence (DNA): TGCGCCAGCAGCCTAAATCAGGGATACGAGCAGTACTTC. Translating it yields CASSLNQGYEQYF.